A selection of T cell receptor beta chains follows, all from one sample in a study of blood T cells in healthy people across ages. TCRdb independently ran MiXCR on the 5' RACE reads; one entry per CDR3 protein. Here the sample spans some 800,000 distinct CDR3 sequences, 20% to 30% being singletons. The data were also submitted as part of a second study, on T cells of mothers and their children.

Specimen: blood. The receptors come from a boy between 10 and 17 years old in good health. Each CDR3 is given without its conserved first and last residue. The order of the fields is D gene, V gene, CDR3 protein. A D gene is named only where the DNA matches it firmly.

>TRBD1|TRBV7-2
ASSIGTVSYEQY
>-|TRBV28
ASSFRKGNQETQY
>TRBD1|TRBV12-3/TRBV12-4
ASNDRGSSDTQY
>-|TRBV27
ASSFRGSYNEQF
>-|TRBV10-3
AISGIADYNEQF
>-|TRBV5-1
ASSLEGPLEGTQY
>TRBD1|TRBV20-1
SAIRGIETQY
>-|TRBV24-1
ATSLRPGVQPQH
>-|TRBV10-3
AISESSPSALSYEQY
>-|TRBV29-1
SVTPGAYEQF
>-|TRBV12-3/TRBV12-4
ASSGLTGQY
>-|TRBV24-1
ATSDSTEVLSKQY
>-|TRBV29-1
SVAGTRYSGTDTRY
>TRBD2|TRBV6-5
ASSYRGGLAGGRSYNEQF
>TRBD1|TRBV4-1
ASSHSVRRTGTSYEQY
>-|TRBV7-3
ASSSGSGANVLT
>TRBD2|TRBV28
ASSSPLAGSYNEQF
>-|TRBV6-5
ASKGDYGGSPLH
>TRBD1|TRBV29-1
SGCLGGQGEDTQY
>TRBD2|TRBV6-2/TRBV6-3
ASSYSMGSGKRTF
>TRBD1|TRBV30
AWKGDRGRASEQF
>-|TRBV29-1
SVEDLFYGYT
>TRBD1|TRBV28
ASSPGTGNSRTQY
>-|TRBV4-3
ASSPQAGAKDTGELF
>TRBD1|TRBV28
ASSLPGGHQPQH
>-|TRBV21-1
ANSNKGPIQETQY
>TRBD2|TRBV7-8
ASSLVREAF
>TRBD2|TRBV20-1
SALSGGGSYNEQF
>TRBD2|TRBV28
ASRTSGTYQETQY
>-|TRBV29-1
SVGVDPGETQY
>TRBD2|TRBV7-9
ASSLTSGSVYEQY
>TRBD1|TRBV11-2
ASSLDRRGTGGVEKLF
>-|TRBV15
ATSRQTKETQY
>-|TRBV19
ASRGGLTGNTIY
>-|TRBV4-1
ASSSGVRNPETQY
>-|TRBV29-1
SVADNSYEQY
>-|TRBV7-2
ASSKELRQQETQY
>-|TRBV20-1
SANGGTDTQY
>TRBD1|TRBV11-1
ASSPGPGTGVYEQY
>-|TRBV3-1
ASSQEGRYTEAF
>-|TRBV7-6
ASSRINNEQF
>TRBD2|TRBV3-1
ASSQVRQLSGEGAGELF
>-|TRBV13
ASILLVYGYT
>TRBD2|TRBV28
ASRTTSGSSYEQY
>TRBD1|TRBV6-2/TRBV6-3
ASSYKNRGTNYDYT
>TRBD1|TRBV5-1
ASSLVVTGYIRDREIDTNEQF
>TRBD2|TRBV11-2
ASSFASGAYNEQF
>TRBD1|TRBV4-3
ASSSWDSPYEQY
>TRBD2|TRBV9
ASSPEGRAADTQY
>TRBD1|TRBV2
ARGDRGPYNEQF
>TRBD1|TRBV7-9
ASIHQKPGQGADTEAF
>TRBD2|TRBV10-3
AISEGGGLEQY
>-|TRBV12-3/TRBV12-4
ASSFSGNQPQH
>-|TRBV7-2
ASSLGPTGNTDTQY